This TCR beta chain was retrieved from a study of shared clonotypes between healthy human individuals. Findings and limits, study-wide: Four donors shared around 5.1% of their naive CD4 clonotypes. What naive subsets generally showed was a larger estimated richness than memory subsets showed.

CDR3 length equals 14 residues. The germline V and J ends were trimmed by 5 bases and 6 bases, with 11 bases remaining between them. Looked up from germline, CDR1 is LNHDA and CDR2 is SQIVND (reference sequence). On this clone: No antigen is known for it.

Each cell subset's genomic DNA was divided evenly among several immunoSEQ plates. An approximately 200 ng quantity of DNA, tens of thousands of T cell genomes, went into the sorted-subset replicate PCRs. Sequencing used immunoSEQ multiplex PCR; TCRdb keeps in-frame clones, though not all of them. The repertoire holds around 2.1 million clones, with 95% as singletons. Specimen: naive CD4+ T cells sorted from blood. As for subset: CD45RA+ positively selected. The chain is built from TRBV19 and TRBJ1-6, with TRBD1 as a possible D gene (6 bases). This sequence was found in a man between 18 and 35 years old in good health. The DNA for the CDR3 is TGTGCCAGTAGTCAGGACAGAATTAATTCACCCCTCCACTTT. Translating gives CASSQDRINSPLHF.